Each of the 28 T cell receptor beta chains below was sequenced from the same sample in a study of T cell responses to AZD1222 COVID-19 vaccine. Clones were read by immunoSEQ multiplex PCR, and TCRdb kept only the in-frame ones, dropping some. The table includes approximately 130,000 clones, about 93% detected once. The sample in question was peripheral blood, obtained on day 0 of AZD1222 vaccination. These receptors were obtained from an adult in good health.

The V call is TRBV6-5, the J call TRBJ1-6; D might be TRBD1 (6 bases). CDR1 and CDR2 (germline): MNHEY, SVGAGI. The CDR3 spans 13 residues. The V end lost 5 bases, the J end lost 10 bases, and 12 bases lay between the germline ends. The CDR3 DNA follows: TGTGCCAGCAGTACCAGGGGAGGATCACCCCTCCACTTT. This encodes CASSTRGGSPLHF.

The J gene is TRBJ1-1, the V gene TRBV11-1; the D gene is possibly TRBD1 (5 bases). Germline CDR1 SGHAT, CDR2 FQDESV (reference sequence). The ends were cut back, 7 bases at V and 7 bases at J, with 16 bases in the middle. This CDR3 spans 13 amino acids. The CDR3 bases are TGTGCCAGCACCACCGGGGGTGTTGGTGAAGCTTTCTTT. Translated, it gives CASTTGGVGEAFF.

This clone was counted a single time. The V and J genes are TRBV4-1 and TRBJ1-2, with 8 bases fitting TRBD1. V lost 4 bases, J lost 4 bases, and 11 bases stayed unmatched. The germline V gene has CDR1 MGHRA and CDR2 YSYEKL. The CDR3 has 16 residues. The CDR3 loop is CASSPLEGQAAYGYTF. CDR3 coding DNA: TGCGCCAGCAGCCCATTAGAGGGACAGGCTGCCTATGGCTACACCTTC.

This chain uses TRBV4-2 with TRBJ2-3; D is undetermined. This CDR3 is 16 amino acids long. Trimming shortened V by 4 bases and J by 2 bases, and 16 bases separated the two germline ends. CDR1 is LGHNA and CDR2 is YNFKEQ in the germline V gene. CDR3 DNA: TGTGCCAGCAGCCCTCAGGAACGGCGGAACACAGATACGCAGTATTTT. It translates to CASSPQERRNTDTQYF.

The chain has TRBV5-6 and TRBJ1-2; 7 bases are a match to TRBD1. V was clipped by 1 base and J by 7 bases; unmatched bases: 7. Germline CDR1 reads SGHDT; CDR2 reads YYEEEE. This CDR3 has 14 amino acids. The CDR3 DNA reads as TGTGCCAGCAGCTTGTTCGACAGGGTACCTGGCTACACCTTC. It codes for CASSLFDRVPGYTF.

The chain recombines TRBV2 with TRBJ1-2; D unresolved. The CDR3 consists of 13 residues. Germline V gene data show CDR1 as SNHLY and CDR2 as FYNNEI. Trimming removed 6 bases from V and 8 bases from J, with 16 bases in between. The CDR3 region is CASRNGQPGGYTF. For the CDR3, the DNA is TGTGCCAGCAGGAATGGGCAGCCCGGAGGCTACACCTTC. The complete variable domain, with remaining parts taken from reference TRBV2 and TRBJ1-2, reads EPEVTQTPSHQVTQMGQEVILRCVPISNHLYFYWYRQILGQKVEFLVSFYNNEISEKSEIFDDQFSVERPDGSNFTLKIRSTKLEDSAMYFCASRNGQPGGYTFGSGTRLTVV.

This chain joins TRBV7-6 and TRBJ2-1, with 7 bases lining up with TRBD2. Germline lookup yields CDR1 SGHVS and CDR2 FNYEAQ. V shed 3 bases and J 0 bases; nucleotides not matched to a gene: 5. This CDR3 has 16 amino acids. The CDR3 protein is CASSFSGRRSYNEQFF. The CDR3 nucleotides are TGTGCCAGCAGCTTTAGCGGGCGTCGCTCCTACAATGAGCAGTTCTTC.

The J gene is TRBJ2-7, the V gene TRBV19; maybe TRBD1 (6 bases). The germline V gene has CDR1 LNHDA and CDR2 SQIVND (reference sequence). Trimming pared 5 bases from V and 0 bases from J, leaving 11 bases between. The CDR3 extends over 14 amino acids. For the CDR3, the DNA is TGTGCCAGTAGTTCAAGACAGGACTCCTACGAGCAGTACTTC. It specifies CASSSRQDSYEQYF. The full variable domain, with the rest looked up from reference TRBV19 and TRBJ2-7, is DGGITQSPKYLFRKEGQNVTLSCEQNLNHDAMYWYRQDPGQGLRLIYYSQIVNDFQKGDIAEGYSVSREKKESFPLTVTSAQKNPTAFYLCASSSRQDSYEQYFGPGTRLTVT.

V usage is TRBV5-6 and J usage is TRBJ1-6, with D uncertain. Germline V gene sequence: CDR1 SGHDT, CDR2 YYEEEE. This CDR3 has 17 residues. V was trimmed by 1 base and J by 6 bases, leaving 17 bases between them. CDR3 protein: CASSLLGETFSNSPLHF. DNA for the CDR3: TGTGCCAGCAGCTTGTTGGGCGAAACCTTCTCTAATTCACCCCTCCACTTT.

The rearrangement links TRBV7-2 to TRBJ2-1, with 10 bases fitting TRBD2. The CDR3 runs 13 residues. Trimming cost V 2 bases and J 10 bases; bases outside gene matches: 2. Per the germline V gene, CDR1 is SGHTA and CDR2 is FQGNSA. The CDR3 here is CASSLRTSGEQFF. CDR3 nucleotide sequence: TGTGCCAGCAGCTTACGGACTAGCGGCGAGCAGTTCTTC.

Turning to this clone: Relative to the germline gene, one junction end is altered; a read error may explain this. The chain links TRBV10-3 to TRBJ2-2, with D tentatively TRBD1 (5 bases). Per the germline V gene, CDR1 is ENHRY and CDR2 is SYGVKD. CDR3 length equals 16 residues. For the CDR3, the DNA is TGTGCCACCAGTCCACAGGAAGGGGTCCACACCGGGGAGCTGTTTTTT. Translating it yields CATSPQEGVHTGELFF.

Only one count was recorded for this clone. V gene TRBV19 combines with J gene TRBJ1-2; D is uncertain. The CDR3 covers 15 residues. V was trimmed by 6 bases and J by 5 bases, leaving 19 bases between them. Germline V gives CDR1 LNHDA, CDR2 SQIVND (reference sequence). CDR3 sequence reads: CASRSRGLRNYGYTF. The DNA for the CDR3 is TGTGCCAGTAGAAGTCGCGGACTGAGAAATTATGGCTACACCTTC.

DNA of the CDR3: TGTGCCAGTAGTATTGAGGACAGGGGATTAACCGGGGAGCTGTTTTTT. This gives the protein CASSIEDRGLTGELFF. The V call is TRBV19, the J call TRBJ2-2; 9 bases agree with TRBD1. V lost 3 bases to trimming and J lost 5 bases; unmatched junction nucleotides: 7. The CDR3 spans 16 residues. Per germline, CDR1 LNHDA and CDR2 SQIVND (reference sequence).

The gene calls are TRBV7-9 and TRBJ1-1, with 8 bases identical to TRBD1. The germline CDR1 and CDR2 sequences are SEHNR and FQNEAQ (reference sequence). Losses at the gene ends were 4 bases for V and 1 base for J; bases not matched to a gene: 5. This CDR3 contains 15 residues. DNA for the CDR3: TGTGCCAGCAGCTCGACCGACAGGGGGAACACTGAAGCTTTCTTT. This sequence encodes CASSSTDRGNTEAFF. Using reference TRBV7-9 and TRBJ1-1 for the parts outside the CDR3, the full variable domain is DTGVSQNPRHKITKRGQNVTFRCDPISEHNRLYWYRQTLGQGPEFLTYFQNEAQLEKSRLLSDRFSAERPKGSFSTLEIQRTEQGDSAMYLCASSSTDRGNTEAFFGQGTRLTVV.

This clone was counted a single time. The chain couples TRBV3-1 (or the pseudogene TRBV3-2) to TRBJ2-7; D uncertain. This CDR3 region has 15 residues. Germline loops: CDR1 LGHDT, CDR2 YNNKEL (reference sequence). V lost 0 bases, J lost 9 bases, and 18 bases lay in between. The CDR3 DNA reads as TGTGCCAGCAGCCAAGATCCCCACCGACGGTTTGGGCAGTACTTC. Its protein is CASSQDPHRRFGQYF.

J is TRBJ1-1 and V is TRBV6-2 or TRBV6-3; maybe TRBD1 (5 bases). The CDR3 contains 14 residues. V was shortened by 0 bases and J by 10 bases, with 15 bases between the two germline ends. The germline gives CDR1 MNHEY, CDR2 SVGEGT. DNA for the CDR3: TGTGCCAGCAGTTACTCGACGGACCCGGGACTAGCTTTCTTT. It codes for CASSYSTDPGLAFF.

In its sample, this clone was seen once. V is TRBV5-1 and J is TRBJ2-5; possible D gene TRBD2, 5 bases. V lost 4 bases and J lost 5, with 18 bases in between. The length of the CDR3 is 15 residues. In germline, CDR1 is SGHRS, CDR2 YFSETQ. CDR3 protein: CASSTDLAHEETQYF. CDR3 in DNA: TGCGCCAGCAGCACGGACCTAGCTCACGAGGAGACCCAGTACTTC.

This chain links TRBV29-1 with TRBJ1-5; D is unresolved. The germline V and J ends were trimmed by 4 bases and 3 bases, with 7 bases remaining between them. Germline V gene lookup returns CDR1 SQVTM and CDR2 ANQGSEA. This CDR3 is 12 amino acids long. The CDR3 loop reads CSVGVNNQPQHF. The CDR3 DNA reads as TGCAGCGTTGGAGTGAACAATCAGCCCCAGCATTTT.

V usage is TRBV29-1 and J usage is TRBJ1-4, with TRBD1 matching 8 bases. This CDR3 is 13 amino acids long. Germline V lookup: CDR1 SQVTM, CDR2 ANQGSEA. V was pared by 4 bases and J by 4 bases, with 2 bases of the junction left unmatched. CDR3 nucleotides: TGCAGCGTTGTGACAGGGGATAATGAAAAACTGTTTTTT. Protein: CSVVTGDNEKLFF.

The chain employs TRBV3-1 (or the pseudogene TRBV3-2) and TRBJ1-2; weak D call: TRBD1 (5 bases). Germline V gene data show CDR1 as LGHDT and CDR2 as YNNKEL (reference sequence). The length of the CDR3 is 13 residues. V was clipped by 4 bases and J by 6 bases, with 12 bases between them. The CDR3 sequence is CASSPQESDGYTF. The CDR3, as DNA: TGTGCCAGCAGCCCACAGGAGTCCGATGGCTACACCTTC.

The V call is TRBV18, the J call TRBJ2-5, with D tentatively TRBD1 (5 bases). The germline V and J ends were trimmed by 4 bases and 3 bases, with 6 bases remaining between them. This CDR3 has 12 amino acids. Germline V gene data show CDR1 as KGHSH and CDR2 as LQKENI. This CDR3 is CASSLREETQYF. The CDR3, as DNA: TGTGCCAGCTCACTCAGGGAAGAGACCCAGTACTTC. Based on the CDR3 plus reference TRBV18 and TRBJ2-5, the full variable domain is NAGVMQNPRHLVRRRGQEARLRCSPMKGHSHVYWYRQLPEEGLKFMVYLQKENIIDESGMPKERFSAEFPKEGPSILRIQQVVRGDSAAYFCASSLREETQYFGPGTRLLVL.

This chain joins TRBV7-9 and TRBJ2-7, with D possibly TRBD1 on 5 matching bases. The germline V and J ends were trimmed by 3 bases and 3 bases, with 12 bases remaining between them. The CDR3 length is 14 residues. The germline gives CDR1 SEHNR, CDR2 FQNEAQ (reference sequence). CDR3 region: CASSFQGTLYEQYF. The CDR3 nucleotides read TGTGCCAGCAGCTTCCAGGGAACCCTCTACGAGCAGTACTTC.

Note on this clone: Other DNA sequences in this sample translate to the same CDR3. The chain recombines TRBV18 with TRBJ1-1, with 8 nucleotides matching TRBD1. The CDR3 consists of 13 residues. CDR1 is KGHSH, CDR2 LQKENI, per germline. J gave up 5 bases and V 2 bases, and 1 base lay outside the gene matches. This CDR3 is CASSPTGGTEAFF. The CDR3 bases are TGTGCCAGCTCACCAACAGGGGGAACTGAAGCTTTCTTT.

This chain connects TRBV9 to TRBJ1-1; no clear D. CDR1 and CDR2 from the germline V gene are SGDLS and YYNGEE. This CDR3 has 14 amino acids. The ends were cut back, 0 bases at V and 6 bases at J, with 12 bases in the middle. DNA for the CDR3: TGTGCCAGCAGCGTAGGTGGAAGGGAGCCTGAAGCTTTCTTT. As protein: CASSVGGREPEAFF.

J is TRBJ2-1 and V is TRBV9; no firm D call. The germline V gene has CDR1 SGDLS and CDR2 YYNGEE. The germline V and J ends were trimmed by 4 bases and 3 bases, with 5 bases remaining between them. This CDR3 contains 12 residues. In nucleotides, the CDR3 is TGTGCCAGCAGCCCAAACTACAATGAGCAGTTCTTC. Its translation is CASSPNYNEQFF.

The CDR3 DNA reads TGTGCCAGCTCCAGGAGGGACAGAGGAGGCTACACCTTC. This gives the protein CASSRRDRGGYTF. This rearrangement joins TRBV6-5 to TRBJ1-2, with TRBD1 identical over 7 bases. Trimming took 8 bases from V and 8 from J; bases not matched to a gene: 11. CDR1 and CDR2 (germline): MNHEY, SVGAGI. The CDR3 consists of 13 residues.

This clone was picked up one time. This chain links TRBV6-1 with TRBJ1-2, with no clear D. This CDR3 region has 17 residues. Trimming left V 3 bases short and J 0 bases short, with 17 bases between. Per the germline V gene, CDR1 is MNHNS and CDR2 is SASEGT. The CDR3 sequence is CASSDLRGGEANYGYTF. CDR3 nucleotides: TGTGCCAGCAGTGACCTACGGGGTGGAGAGGCTAACTATGGCTACACCTTC.

CDR3 region: CASSLEPEYGYTF. CDR3 bases: TGTGCCAGCAGCCTCGAGCCTGAGTATGGCTACACCTTC. This chain connects TRBV3-1 (or the pseudogene TRBV3-2) to TRBJ1-2; D unresolved. CDR1 is LGHDT and CDR2 is YNNKEL in the germline V gene (reference sequence). This CDR3 spans 13 amino acids. V was clipped by 4 bases and J by 5 bases, with 11 bases between them.